The 13 T cell receptor beta chains below come from one sample, sequenced in a study of blood T cell repertoires in COVID-19. Clones were sequenced by immunoSEQ multiplex PCR, and TCRdb holds only the in-frame ones, with some missing. The profile shows approximately 250,000 clones, about nine tenths of them singletons. What was sequenced was peripheral blood. The receptors were sampled from a man aged 25 to 40 with COVID-19, enrolled during active disease.

This clone is a singleton in its sample. CDR3 coding DNA: TGTGCCAGCAAAAATACAGGGGCCGGGAATCAGCCCCAGCATTTT. As protein: CASKNTGAGNQPQHF. The rearrangement links TRBV27 to TRBJ1-5; TRBD1 matches 7 bases. Germline V gene sequence: CDR1 MNHEY, CDR2 SMNVEV (reference sequence). This CDR3 comprises 15 residues. The junction had 10 bases not matched to a gene; V was cut back by 7 bases and J by 4 bases.

The CDR3 loop reads CASSLGGTDSTDTQYF. The CDR3 DNA sequence: TGTGCCAGCAGCTTAGGGGGGACAGATAGCACAGATACGCAGTATTTT. The chain couples TRBV7-9 to TRBJ2-3; 7 bases fit TRBD1. The CDR3 consists of 16 residues. With V trimmed by 1 base and J by 0 bases, 4 bases remained unmatched. CDR1 SEHNR and CDR2 FQNEAQ come from the germline V gene (reference sequence).

The V call is TRBV29-1, the J call TRBJ1-1; tentative D call: TRBD1 (5 bases). This CDR3 has 13 amino acids. Per the germline V gene, CDR1 is SQVTM and CDR2 is ANQGSEA. V lost 7 bases to trimming and J lost 2 bases, with 14 bases between them. CDR3 protein: CSAFGGDNTEAFF. The CDR3, as DNA: TGCAGCGCCTTCGGGGGGGATAACACTGAAGCTTTCTTT.

This chain uses TRBV7-6 with TRBJ2-7; TRBD1 agrees at 9 bases. V lost 1 base, J lost 4 bases, and 5 bases stayed unmatched. The CDR3 has 15 amino acids. Looked up from germline, CDR1 is SGHVS and CDR2 is FNYEAQ. The CDR3 reads CASSLGGTGIYEQYF. The CDR3 coding sequence is TGTGCCAGCAGCTTAGGGGGGACAGGGATTTACGAGCAGTACTTC.

The chain recombines TRBV11-1 with TRBJ1-2, with D perhaps TRBD1 (6 bases). CDR3 size: 13 residues. The V end was cut by 5 bases, the J end by 6 bases, with 13 bases between. Germline CDR1 reads SGHAT; CDR2 reads FQDESV (reference sequence). The CDR3 DNA is TGTGCCAGCAGCCCGAGGGAGGGGGATGGCTACACCTTC. Protein sequence: CASSPREGDGYTF.

This chain joins TRBV19 and TRBJ1-5, with a weak D call TRBD1 (5 bases). Germline V gene data show CDR1 as LNHDA and CDR2 as SQIVND (reference sequence). This CDR3 is built from 15 residues. V lost 3 bases to trimming and J lost 2 bases, with 11 bases between them. CDR3 sequence reads: CASSIQGWGNQPQHF. CDR3 in DNA: TGTGCCAGTAGTATTCAGGGTTGGGGCAATCAGCCCCAGCATTTT.

J is TRBJ2-7 and V is TRBV30; D is unclear. Trimming stripped 8 bases from V and 0 bases from J, with 14 bases between. This CDR3 spans 13 amino acids. Looked up from germline, CDR1 is GTSNPN and CDR2 is SVGIG (reference sequence). The chain's CDR3 is CAGLQIPSYEQYF. The CDR3 coding sequence is TGTGCCGGCCTACAGATACCCTCCTACGAGCAGTACTTC.

The CDR3 coding sequence is TGTGCCTCGGGACACAACACAGATACGCAGTATTTT. The encoded protein is CASGHNTDTQYF. V gene TRBV30 combines with J gene TRBJ2-3; the D gene is possibly TRBD1 (6 bases). From germline, CDR1 is GTSNPN and CDR2 SVGIG (reference sequence). The CDR3 has 12 residues. The V gene lost 7 bases and the J gene lost 2 bases, with 10 bases spanning the gap.

The chain employs TRBV6-5 and TRBJ2-3; maybe TRBD2 (5 bases). With 0 bases removed from V and 5 bases from J, the gap between germline ends came to 15 bases. Germline V gives CDR1 MNHEY, CDR2 SVGAGI. This CDR3 contains 16 residues. CDR3 bases: TGTGCCAGCAGTTACTCCGGTCGGACTGGTCGAGATACGCAGTATTTT. Amino acid sequence: CASSYSGRTGRDTQYF.

The sample holds one count of this clone. The CDR3 DNA sequence: TGTGCCAGCAGCCCCACAGGGATAGGCGGAAACACCATATATTTT. Protein: CASSPTGIGGNTIYF. This rearrangement joins TRBV6-6 to TRBJ1-3, with D perhaps matching TRBD1 (6 bases). The V and J ends lost 6 bases and 4 bases respectively, with 16 bases between them. Germline CDR1 and CDR2: MNHNY and SVGAGI (reference sequence). The CDR3 is 15 residues long.

CDR3 DNA sequence: TGTGCCAGCAGCGGTGGGGGACAGGGTATTCAGCCCCAGCATTTT. Its protein product is CASSGGGQGIQPQHF. The rearrangement uses TRBV4-2 and TRBJ1-5; 9 bases agree with TRBD1. With V trimmed by 5 bases and J by 6 bases, 8 bases remained unmatched. Germline V CDR1 and CDR2: LGHNA, YNFKEQ. This CDR3 has 15 amino acids.

This rearrangement joins TRBV27 to TRBJ2-1, with TRBD2 identical over 13 bases. Germline CDR1 and CDR2: MNHEY and SMNVEV (reference sequence). V shed 5 bases and J 5 bases; nucleotides not matched to a gene: 9. This CDR3 spans 17 amino acids. The CDR3: CASSRSWTSGGHNEQFF. The CDR3, as DNA: TGTGCCAGCAGTCGATCTTGGACTAGCGGGGGCCACAATGAGCAGTTCTTC.

This sequence joins TRBV2 and TRBJ2-2; D unresolved. V was clipped by 7 bases and J by 1 base, with 7 bases between them. Germline CDR1 reads SNHLY; CDR2 reads FYNNEI. The CDR3 length is 13 residues. In DNA, the CDR3 is TGTGCCAGCATCGGTCAGAACACCGGGGAGCTGTTTTTT. Amino acids: CASIGQNTGELFF.